This TCR beta chain was captured in a study of shared clonotypes between healthy human individuals (dated by TCRdb to 2019 to 2021). For the wider study: Three men and two women, aged 18 to 49 years, made up the cohort. For each donor, CD4 naive and CD4 memory were each run on three plates, CD8 naive on two plates, and CD8 memory on one plate. To estimate repertoire size and how much clonotype sharing occurs between individuals, the study deeply sequenced the blood TCR repertoires of several healthy adults. Different laboratories and diverse techniques were used to prepare libraries and sequence TCR repertoires, to increase sequencing depth and limit assay-specific biases. Between about 0.85 and 9.5 billion PBMCs per donor were obtained by leukapheresis.

This clone came up a few times. It has no known antigen specificity. No quality values exist for individual bases; no much larger clone is one base distant. The sample contains more than one DNA sequence encoding this CDR3. Here is what the overall study found, with its caveats: Rarefaction of sorted-subset datasets indicated incomplete sequencing despite the large sequencing depth. Because the study included only a small number of donors, the genetic and exposure-history diversity represented was limited. Pairwise subsampling indicated that sequencing depth was expected to affect the degree of clonotype sharing among donors. Estimated clonotype richness was generally larger for naive than for memory subsets. Sampling was limited to blood, and TCR repertoires in tissue likely differ from TCR repertoires in blood. Around 5% of naive CD4, 3.5% of naive CD8, about 2.5% of memory CD4, and approximately 0.39% of memory CD8 clonotypes were shared across several donors. Clonotypes shared by all four sorted-subset donors showed higher generation probabilities than non-shared clonotypes.

Donors were healthy HIV-negative adults with no recently reported acute infections or vaccinations. All donors were Caucasian adults living in Nashville, Tennessee, USA. CD4+ T cells were enriched by magnetic negative selection, after which naive cells were positively selected on CD45RA and the negative fraction was taken as the memory subset. After blood collection by leukapheresis, PBMCs were isolated using Ficoll-Histopaque density gradient centrifugation and then cryopreserved in the vapor phase of liquid nitrogen. Analytical flow cytometry was used to check the purity and quantity of every magnetically sorted T cell population. Genomic DNA was isolated from every sorted fraction and measured by UV absorbance on a Nanodrop 2000c. Spanning cysteine to phenylalanine, the CDR3 consists of 12 amino acids. Of the read, only the CDR3 DNA is kept; its 36 bases are in frame from base 1. The germline V gene sets CDR1 to MGHRA and CDR2 to YSYEKL. V is reduced by 3 bases and J by 7 bases, leaving a spacing of 10 bases between them.

Using the deep immunoSEQ assay, multiplex PCR amplified TCR CDR3 regions from genomic DNA. Genomic DNA extracted from each cell subset was distributed evenly over all wells of several immunoSEQ 96-well plates, and each plate served as one replicate. For sorted subsets, each replicate PCR was loaded with roughly 0.2 ug genomic DNA, equivalent to about 33,000 T cell genomes. The purified libraries were quantified using a Qubit 3.0 fluorometer, sized with a Bioanalyzer 2100, and then quantified again using the KAPA Library Quantification kit. Each immunoSEQ 96-well plate was sequenced on its own single-read 150-cycle Illumina NextSeq 550 flow cell. The paper's processing steps were these. Because the immunoSEQ output included only junctional sequences and no quality scores, the filtering could not be the same as the filtering used for full-length reads. Sequences were annotated with PyIR, a Python wrapper for IgBLAST v1.9, using IMGT germline references to assign V/J genes and CDR3. Reads were removed for weak V/J assignments (E-value above 1e-6), missing CDR3, stop codons, out-of-frame junctions, or ambiguous translated residues. V3J clonotypes were defined as sequences sharing the same inferred V gene, J gene, and CDR3 amino acid sequence. Percentage overlap between repertoires was calculated by dividing the number of shared unique clonotypes by the size of the smaller repertoire. Repertoire richness was assessed with RTK rarefaction, the Chao1 estimator, and Recon v2.1 estimates of unobserved clonotypes. For all TCRbeta clonotypes obtained by the gDNA method from a handful of donors, generation probabilities were computed with OLGA. TCRdb holds this immuneACCESS table with in-frame rearrangements only. Some clones are missing; in checked studies, unresolved V genes explain under half, and the rest has no known cause. V, J and clone size are those of that table, while D and trimming were read from the DNA. In all, the sample holds around 700,000 clones, and about two thirds of those were seen once. The biggest ten clones account for under 2% of the sample.

The chain is encoded by TRBV4-1 joined to TRBJ2-7; 5 matching bases give a weak D call of TRBD1. This TCR was recovered from a young woman in good health. Sequencing was done on a sample of memory CD4+ T cells sorted from blood. Taken with the paper, the label for cell subset or site translates to: CD45RA-negative fraction. In nucleotides, the sequence is TGCGCCAGCAGCCACCCTTCAGGGGAGCAGTACTTC. Translated, it reads CASSHPSGEQYF.